These 14 T cell receptor beta chains were sequenced from one sample in a study of Ad26.COV2.S vaccination and SARS-CoV-2 variants. Noted treatment: some 20 received Ad26.COV2.S at low or high dose, single or two shots; about 5 received placebo; per-sample allocation not given. At day 63 after the first vaccine or placebo injection, samples were drawn. Sequencing was performed with immunoSEQ multiplex PCR; in TCRdb, only in-frame clones are kept and a portion is missing. This table has some 350,000 clones, 80% to 90% appearing once. Sequencing was performed on peripheral blood, taken in a trial of Ad26.COV2.S vaccine versus placebo. The source is a person aged 18-60 years who received the Ad26.COV2.S COVID-19 vaccine or a placebo.

The chain recombines TRBV6-5 with TRBJ2-7, with 7 bases that match TRBD1. The CDR3 loop spans 15 amino acids. V shed 0 bases and J 4 bases; nucleotides not matched to a gene: 6. CDR1 MNHEY and CDR2 SVGAGI come from the germline V gene. The CDR3 DNA reads as TGTGCCAGCAGTTACTCGACAGGGTCCCCTTACGAGCAGTACTTC. Its protein is CASSYSTGSPYEQYF.

The chain combines TRBV7-2 with TRBJ2-7; TRBD1 matches at 10 bases. Germline V gene sequence: CDR1 SGHTA, CDR2 FQGNSA. Losses at the gene ends were 3 bases for V and 3 bases for J; bases not matched to a gene: 2. The CDR3 covers 14 residues. The CDR3 loop is CASSFGQGDYEQYF. In DNA form, the CDR3 reads TGTGCCAGCAGCTTTGGACAGGGGGACTACGAGCAGTACTTC. The full variable domain, completed using reference TRBV7-2 and TRBJ2-7, is GAGVSQSPSNKVTEKGKDVELRCDPISGHTALYWYRQSLGQGLEFLIYFQGNSAPDKSGLPSDRFSAERTGGSVSTLTIQRTQQEDSAVYLCASSFGQGDYEQYFGPGTRLTVT.

The gene calls are TRBV5-1 and TRBJ1-1; D is undetermined. CDR1 is SGHRS, CDR2 YFSETQ, per germline. The CDR3 has 15 amino acids. V was pared by 4 bases and J by 4 bases, with 17 bases between. The CDR3 coding sequence is TGCGCCAGCAGCCCGGACCTTAAGGGTCCCACTGAAGCTTTCTTT. It translates to CASSPDLKGPTEAFF.

The V gene is TRBV9, the J gene TRBJ2-1, with TRBD1 as a possible D gene (6 bases). This CDR3 spans 12 amino acids. V shed 3 bases and J shed 12 bases, with 13 bases lying between them. CDR1 SGDLS and CDR2 YYNGEE come from the germline V gene. The CDR3 DNA sequence: TGTGCCAGCAGCGCCTCGACAGGTGGGCAGTTCTTC. Residues: CASSASTGGQFF.

This clone was counted only a few times. The chain couples TRBV10-1 to TRBJ2-3, with TRBD2 matching 12 bases. This CDR3 is built from 12 residues. V trimming: 3 bases; J trimming: 15 bases; junction bases outside the gene matches: 4. Germline-derived CDR1 and CDR2 are WNHNN and SYGVQD (reference sequence). CDR3 protein: CASSEGLAGLYF. For the CDR3, the DNA is TGCGCCAGCAGTGAAGGACTAGCGGGGTTATATTTT.

The rearrangement uses TRBV9 and TRBJ2-2, with 8 bases lining up with TRBD2. The CDR3 runs 16 residues. Per germline, CDR1 SGDLS and CDR2 YYNGEE. The V gene end was trimmed by 5 bases and the J gene end by 4 bases; junction bases not matched to a gene: 10. CDR3 nucleotide sequence: TGTGCCAGCAGGGACCCTCTCGCGGGGGGCACCGGGGAGCTGTTTTTT. This sequence encodes CASRDPLAGGTGELFF.

The CDR3 DNA follows: TGCGCCAGCAGCTTGGGACTAGCGGGTCCCCAAGAGACCCAGTACTTC. Amino acids: CASSLGLAGPQETQYF. The V call is TRBV5-1, the J call TRBJ2-5; TRBD2 agrees at 10 bases. Germline CDR1 and CDR2: SGHRS and YFSETQ. The CDR3 sequence is 16 residues long. V was pared by 0 bases and J by 1 base, with 3 bases of the junction left unmatched.

Only one count was recorded for this clone. This chain uses TRBV19 with TRBJ1-5; 9 positions match TRBD1. The junction had 5 bases not matched to a gene; V was cut back by 1 base and J by 7 bases. CDR1 is LNHDA, CDR2 SQIVND, per germline (reference sequence). This CDR3 spans 15 amino acids. The CDR3 coding sequence is TGTGCCAGTAGTATAGGCCCGGGACAGGGCCAGCCCCAGCATTTT. Protein product: CASSIGPGQGQPQHF.

This clone was seen just once. The J gene is TRBJ1-4, the V gene TRBV2, with D possibly being TRBD1 (6 bases). CDR1 and CDR2 (germline): SNHLY, FYNNEI. The V end lost 3 bases, the J end lost 14 bases, and 16 bases lay between the germline ends. The CDR3 is made up of 13 amino acids. The CDR3 is CASSEEERGGLFF. The CDR3 DNA is TGTGCCAGCAGTGAGGAGGAGAGGGGGGGGCTGTTTTTT. Filled out from reference TRBV2 and TRBJ1-4, the complete variable domain reads EPEVTQTPSHQVTQMGQEVILRCVPISNHLYFYWYRQILGQKVEFLVSFYNNEISEKSEIFDDQFSVERPDGSNFTLKIRSTKLEDSAMYFCASSEEERGGLFFGSGTQLSVL.

The rearrangement joins TRBV27 to TRBJ2-1; D is possibly TRBD1 (5 bases). CDR1 MNHEY and CDR2 SMNVEV come from the germline V gene (reference sequence). Trimming removed 2 bases from V and 3 bases from J, with 11 bases in between. The CDR3 extends over 15 amino acids. CDR3 in amino acids: CASSLQQGSYNEQFF. In DNA, the CDR3 is TGTGCCAGCAGTTTACAGCAGGGTAGCTACAATGAGCAGTTCTTC.

This sequence joins TRBV6-2 or TRBV6-3 and TRBJ2-5; 13 positions agree with TRBD2. With 2 bases clipped from V and 4 bases from J, the junction kept 4 bases outside the gene matches. Germline values: CDR1 MNHEY, CDR2 SVGEGT. There are 16 residues in the CDR3. Here the CDR3 reads CASSYRTSGSGETQYF. The CDR3 coding sequence is TGTGCCAGCAGTTACAGGACTAGCGGGAGTGGAGAGACCCAGTACTTC.

The V and J genes are TRBV12-3 or TRBV12-4 and TRBJ2-5; TRBD1 agrees at 7 bases. J was trimmed by 5 bases and V by 5 bases; bases with no gene match: 2. There are 12 residues in the CDR3. CDR3 residues: CASSDREETQYF. The CDR3 DNA reads as TGTGCCAGCAGTGACAGGGAGGAGACCCAGTACTTC.

This clone was counted once. The CDR3 loop is CASSLAGKGDQPQHF. Written as DNA, the CDR3 is TGTGCCAGCAGCTTAGCAGGGAAGGGAGACCAGCCCCAGCATTTT. The chain has TRBV7-6 and TRBJ1-5, with D uncertain. V shed 0 bases and J shed 7 bases, with 13 bases lying between them. The CDR3 covers 15 residues. Per the germline V gene, CDR1 is SGHVS and CDR2 is FNYEAQ.

The chain is built from TRBV1 and TRBJ2-7; the D call of TRBD2 is as the table states it, not checked on the DNA. TRBV1 is designated a pseudogene. The CDR3 is 15 residues long. CDR3 region: CTSSQDNGLPYEQYF. Written as DNA, the CDR3 is TGCACCAGCAGCCAAGATAACGGACTACCTTACGAGCAGTACTTC.